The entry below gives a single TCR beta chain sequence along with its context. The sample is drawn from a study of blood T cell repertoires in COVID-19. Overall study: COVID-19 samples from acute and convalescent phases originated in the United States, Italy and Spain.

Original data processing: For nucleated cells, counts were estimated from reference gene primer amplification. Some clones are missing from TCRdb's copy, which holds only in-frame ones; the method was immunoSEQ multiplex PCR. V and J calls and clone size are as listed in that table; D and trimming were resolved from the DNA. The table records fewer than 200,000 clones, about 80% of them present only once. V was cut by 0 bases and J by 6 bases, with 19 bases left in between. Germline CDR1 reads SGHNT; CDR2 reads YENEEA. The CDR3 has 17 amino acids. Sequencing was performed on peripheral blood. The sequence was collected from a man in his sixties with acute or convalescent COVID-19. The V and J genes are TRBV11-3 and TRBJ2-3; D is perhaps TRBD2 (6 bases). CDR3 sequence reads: CASSLDRGGIGRDTQYF. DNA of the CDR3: TGTGCCAGCAGCTTAGATCGTGGCGGGATAGGTAGGGATACGCAGTATTTT.